A selection of T cell receptor beta chains follows, all from one sample in a study of cytomegalovirus exposure and HLA in healthy donors. The protocol was immunoSEQ multiplex PCR, while the TCRdb copy is restricted to in-frame clones and leaves out a portion. The sample holds 150,000 to 200,000 clones, 88% seen once. Sequencing was done on a sample of PBMCs. Source of these receptors: a man between 18 and 29 years old in good health and CMV-seronegative. The CDR3 runs from the conserved cysteine through the conserved F or W. The D gene is left open where the match is weak. Some rows mark clone size as missing; the rest say once, few, many or name a class of expanded clone.

TRBJ1-1,-,TRBV5-1,-,CASSLERVNTEAFF,TGCGCCAGCAGCTTGGAGAGGGTTAACACTGAAGCTTTCTTT
TRBJ2-1,TRBD2,TRBV7-2,-,CASSFSGAGGEQFF,TGTGCCAGCAGCTTTAGCGGGGCCGGGGGTGAGCAGTTCTTC
TRBJ2-2,TRBD1,TRBV7-2,-,CASSSGQGAVSNTGELFF,TGTGCCAGCAGCTCGGGACAGGGGGCGGTCAGTAACACCGGGGAGCTGTTTTTT
TRBJ1-1,-,TRBV29-1,-,CSVEGGTVGAFF,TGCAGCGTTGAGGGGGGGACTGTCGGCGCTTTCTTT
TRBJ1-2,-,TRBV6-6,once,CASSSGGDYGYTF,TGTGCCAGCAGCTCCGGCGGGGACTATGGCTACACCTTC
TRBJ2-1,TRBD2,TRBV19,-,CASSISLAGLLKFF,TGTGCCAGTAGTATTTCACTAGCGGGGCTCTTGAAGTTCTTC
TRBJ2-5,TRBD2,TRBV5-6,-,CASSLADQETQYF,TGTGCCAGCAGTCTAGCGGATCAAGAGACCCAGTACTTC
TRBJ1-2,-,TRBV28,-,CASSTTGNYGYTF,TGTGCCAGCAGTACGACAGGCAACTATGGCTACACCTTC
TRBJ1-1,-,TRBV7-6,-,CASSGGQGEVNTEAFF,TGTGCCAGCAGCGGCGGGCAAGGCGAGGTGAACACTGAAGCTTTCTTT
TRBJ1-1,-,TRBV7-9,-,CASSPFLGGEAFF,TGTGCCAGCAGCCCCTTTCTGGGCGGGGAAGCTTTCTTT
TRBJ2-2,-,TRBV5-4,-,CASSFDGSGELFF,TGTGCCAGCAGCTTCGATGGGAGCGGGGAGCTGTTTTTT
TRBJ1-1,TRBD1,TRBV5-1,-,CASSRTGGRGTEAFF,TGCGCCAGCAGTAGGACAGGGGGCAGGGGAACTGAAGCTTTCTTT
TRBJ1-2,TRBD1,TRBV4-3,-,CASSQDIMSGGGYTF,TGCGCCAGCAGCCAAGACATTATGTCAGGGGGTGGCTACACCTTC
TRBJ2-3,TRBD2,TRBV27,-,CASIGGRSDTQYF,TGTGCCAGCATCGGCGGGAGGTCAGATACGCAGTATTTT
TRBJ1-4,TRBD1,TRBV5-1,-,CASSRQGATTNEKLFF,TGCGCCAGCAGCCGACAGGGGGCGACTACTAATGAAAAACTGTTTTTT
TRBJ1-4,-,TRBV5-1,-,CASRYSGAANEKLFF,TGCGCCAGCAGATACTCGGGTGCAGCTAATGAAAAACTGTTTTTT
TRBJ1-1,-,TRBV25-1,few,CASSLQGNTEAFF,TGTGCCAGCAGCCTACAGGGGAACACTGAAGCTTTCTTT
TRBJ2-2,-,TRBV6-8,-,CASSYSTNGRINRSGELFF,TGTGCCAGCAGTTACTCGACTAATGGCCGGATAAATAGGTCCGGGGAGCTGTTTTTT
TRBJ2-1,TRBD1,TRBV29-1,-,CSVVSSGQGRGEQFF,TGCAGCGTTGTGAGTAGCGGACAGGGGCGGGGTGAGCAGTTCTTC
TRBJ1-1,TRBD1,TRBV28,-,CASSLRTGWTEAFF,TGTGCCAGCAGTTTACGGACAGGGTGGACTGAAGCTTTCTTT
TRBJ1-5,TRBD1,TRBV19,-,CASSADRALNQPQHF,TGTGCCAGTAGTGCCGACAGGGCCCTTAATCAGCCCCAGCATTTT
TRBJ2-3,TRBD2,TRBV19,-,CASSQLAPDTQYF,TGTGCCAGTAGTCAACTAGCGCCAGATACGCAGTATTTT
TRBJ1-2,TRBD1,TRBV2,-,CASSPRTGAPYGYTF,TGTGCCAGCAGTCCTCGGACAGGAGCACCCTATGGCTACACCTTC
TRBJ2-4,TRBD1,TRBV28,-,CASSSPTGEDIQYF,TGTGCCAGCAGCTCCCCGACAGGGGAGGACATTCAGTACTTC
TRBJ1-2,TRBD1,TRBV7-2,-,CASSTGTGAGYTF,TGTGCCAGCAGCACTGGGACAGGGGCTGGCTACACCTTC
TRBJ1-1,-,TRBV7-9,-,CASSPPDMNTEAFF,TGTGCCAGCAGCCCTCCGGACATGAACACTGAAGCTTTCTTT
TRBJ2-1,-,TRBV5-1,-,CASSLGVSSYNEQFF,TGCGCCAGCAGCCTCGGGGTAAGCTCCTACAATGAGCAGTTCTTC
TRBJ2-7,-,TRBV9,-,CASSVEGGVNEQYF,TGTGCCAGCAGCGTGGAGGGTGGGGTCAACGAGCAGTACTTC
TRBJ2-1,TRBD2,TRBV11-3,-,CASSSPGTSGGDDEQFF,TGTGCCAGCAGCTCGCCCGGGACTAGCGGGGGTGACGATGAGCAGTTCTTC
TRBJ1-1,-,TRBV6-6,-,CASSYSTGNTEAFF,TGTGCCAGCAGTTACTCGACAGGGAACACTGAAGCTTTCTTT
TRBJ1-4,-,TRBV6-5,-,CASSYSGGLTNEKLFF,TGTGCCAGCAGTTATTCCGGGGGATTGACTAATGAAAAACTGTTTTTT
TRBJ1-5,TRBD1,TRBV7-9,-,CASSQGRDRGRNQPQHF,TGTGCCAGCAGCCAAGGTCGGGACAGGGGGCGGAACCAGCCCCAGCATTTT
TRBJ2-1,TRBD2,TRBV28,-,CASTRPLAGAEQFF,TGTGCCAGCACCAGACCCCTAGCGGGAGCTGAGCAGTTCTTC
TRBJ1-4,TRBD1,TRBV7-9,-,CASSASQGALGEKLFF,TGTGCCAGCAGCGCGTCACAGGGGGCGCTGGGTGAAAAACTGTTTTTT
TRBJ1-1,-,TRBV28,-,CASSPVSGGNTEAFF,TGTGCCAGCAGTCCAGTGTCGGGAGGGAACACTGAAGCTTTCTTT
TRBJ1-1,-,TRBV5-1,-,CASSLRDNTEAFF,TGCGCCAGCAGCCTCAGGGATAACACTGAAGCTTTCTTT
TRBJ1-6,-,TRBV19,-,CASSIQGGNSPLHF,TGTGCCAGTAGTATACAGGGTGGTAATTCACCCCTCCACTTT
TRBJ1-4,-,TRBV4-2,-,CASSQKGQVAEKLFF,TGTGCCAGCAGCCAGAAGGGGCAGGTCGCAGAAAAACTGTTTTTT
TRBJ1-2,TRBD1,TRBV5-1,-,CASSPGGQGASSYVYGYTF,TGCGCCAGCAGCCCTGGCGGCCAGGGGGCGTCGTCTTATGTCTATGGCTACACCTTC